This T cell receptor (beta chain) is from a study of cytomegalovirus exposure and HLA in healthy donors. The CDR3 has 14 residues. With 5 bases clipped from V and 5 bases from J, the junction kept 8 bases outside the gene matches. Germline V CDR1 and CDR2: SGHNT, YENEEA. The PCR contained 60 Vbeta and 13 Jbeta primers. The method was immunoSEQ multiplex PCR; TCRdb's version includes in-frame clones alone and lacks a portion of them. Of over 150,000 clones in the sample, about four fifths were seen once. V and J are TRBV11-3 and TRBJ2-7, with 8 bases that match TRBD1. The sequence was collected from a girl aged 5 to 17 in good health and CMV-seropositive. Sequencing was done on a sample of PBMCs. In DNA, the CDR3 is TGTGCCAGCAGCCGCAGACAGGGGAGCCACGAGCAGTACTTC. The encoded protein is CASSRRQGSHEQYF. Filled out from reference TRBV11-3 and TRBJ2-7, the complete variable domain reads EAGVVQSPRYKIIEKKQPVAFWCNPISGHNTLYWYLQNLGQGPELLIRYENEEAVDDSQLPKDRFSAERLKGVDSTLKIQPAELGDSAVYLCASSRRQGSHEQYFGPGTRLTVT.